This TCR beta chain came from a study of molecular identifiers for immune sequencing clone quantification. Study-wide results and limits: Over 97% of effector molecules, but under 1% in naive cells, were held by clones with more than 20 RNA copies. Highly expanded clone sizes could be underestimated by identical TCR molecules that share a barcode.

TCRdb processed the PCR reads anew with MiXCR; each CDR3 protein has one entry. The sample holds some 96,000 distinct CDR3 sequences, 20% to 25% seen once. Isolation of naive CD8 T cells was achieved by sorting on a CD8+CD4-CCR7+CD45RA+ phenotype. Many counts were recorded for this clonotype. Its antigen is undetermined. This CDR3 comprises 14 residues. Germline V lookup: CDR1 SEHNR, CDR2 FQNEAQ (reference sequence). Trimming removed 5 bases from V and 2 bases from J, with 13 bases in between. The chain is built from TRBV7-9 and TRBJ2-7, with D perhaps matching TRBD1 (6 bases). Input material: naive CD8+ T cells from blood, with Jurkat cell RNA spiked in. Subset in this sample: FACS-sorted CD8+CD4-CCR7+CD45RA+ naive T cells. The TCR comes from a human donor in good health. Some libraries in this study had Jurkat cell RNA spiked in. Here the CDR3 DNA reads TGTGCCAGCAGCGCAGGGGACGGAGCCTACGAGCAGTACTTC. This encodes CASSAGDGAYEQYF.